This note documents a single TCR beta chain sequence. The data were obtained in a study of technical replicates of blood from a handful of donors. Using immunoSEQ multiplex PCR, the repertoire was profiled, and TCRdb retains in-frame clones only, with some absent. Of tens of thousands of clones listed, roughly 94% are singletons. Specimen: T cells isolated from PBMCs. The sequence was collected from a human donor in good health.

CDR3 region: CASSPQTNYNEQFF. CDR3 DNA: TGCGCCAGCAGCCCACAGACCAATTACAATGAGCAGTTCTTC. The genes are TRBV5-1 and TRBJ2-1; D is uncertain. V lost 4 bases, J lost 4 bases, and 12 bases lay in between. The germline V gene has CDR1 SGHRS and CDR2 YFSETQ. This CDR3 is built from 14 residues.